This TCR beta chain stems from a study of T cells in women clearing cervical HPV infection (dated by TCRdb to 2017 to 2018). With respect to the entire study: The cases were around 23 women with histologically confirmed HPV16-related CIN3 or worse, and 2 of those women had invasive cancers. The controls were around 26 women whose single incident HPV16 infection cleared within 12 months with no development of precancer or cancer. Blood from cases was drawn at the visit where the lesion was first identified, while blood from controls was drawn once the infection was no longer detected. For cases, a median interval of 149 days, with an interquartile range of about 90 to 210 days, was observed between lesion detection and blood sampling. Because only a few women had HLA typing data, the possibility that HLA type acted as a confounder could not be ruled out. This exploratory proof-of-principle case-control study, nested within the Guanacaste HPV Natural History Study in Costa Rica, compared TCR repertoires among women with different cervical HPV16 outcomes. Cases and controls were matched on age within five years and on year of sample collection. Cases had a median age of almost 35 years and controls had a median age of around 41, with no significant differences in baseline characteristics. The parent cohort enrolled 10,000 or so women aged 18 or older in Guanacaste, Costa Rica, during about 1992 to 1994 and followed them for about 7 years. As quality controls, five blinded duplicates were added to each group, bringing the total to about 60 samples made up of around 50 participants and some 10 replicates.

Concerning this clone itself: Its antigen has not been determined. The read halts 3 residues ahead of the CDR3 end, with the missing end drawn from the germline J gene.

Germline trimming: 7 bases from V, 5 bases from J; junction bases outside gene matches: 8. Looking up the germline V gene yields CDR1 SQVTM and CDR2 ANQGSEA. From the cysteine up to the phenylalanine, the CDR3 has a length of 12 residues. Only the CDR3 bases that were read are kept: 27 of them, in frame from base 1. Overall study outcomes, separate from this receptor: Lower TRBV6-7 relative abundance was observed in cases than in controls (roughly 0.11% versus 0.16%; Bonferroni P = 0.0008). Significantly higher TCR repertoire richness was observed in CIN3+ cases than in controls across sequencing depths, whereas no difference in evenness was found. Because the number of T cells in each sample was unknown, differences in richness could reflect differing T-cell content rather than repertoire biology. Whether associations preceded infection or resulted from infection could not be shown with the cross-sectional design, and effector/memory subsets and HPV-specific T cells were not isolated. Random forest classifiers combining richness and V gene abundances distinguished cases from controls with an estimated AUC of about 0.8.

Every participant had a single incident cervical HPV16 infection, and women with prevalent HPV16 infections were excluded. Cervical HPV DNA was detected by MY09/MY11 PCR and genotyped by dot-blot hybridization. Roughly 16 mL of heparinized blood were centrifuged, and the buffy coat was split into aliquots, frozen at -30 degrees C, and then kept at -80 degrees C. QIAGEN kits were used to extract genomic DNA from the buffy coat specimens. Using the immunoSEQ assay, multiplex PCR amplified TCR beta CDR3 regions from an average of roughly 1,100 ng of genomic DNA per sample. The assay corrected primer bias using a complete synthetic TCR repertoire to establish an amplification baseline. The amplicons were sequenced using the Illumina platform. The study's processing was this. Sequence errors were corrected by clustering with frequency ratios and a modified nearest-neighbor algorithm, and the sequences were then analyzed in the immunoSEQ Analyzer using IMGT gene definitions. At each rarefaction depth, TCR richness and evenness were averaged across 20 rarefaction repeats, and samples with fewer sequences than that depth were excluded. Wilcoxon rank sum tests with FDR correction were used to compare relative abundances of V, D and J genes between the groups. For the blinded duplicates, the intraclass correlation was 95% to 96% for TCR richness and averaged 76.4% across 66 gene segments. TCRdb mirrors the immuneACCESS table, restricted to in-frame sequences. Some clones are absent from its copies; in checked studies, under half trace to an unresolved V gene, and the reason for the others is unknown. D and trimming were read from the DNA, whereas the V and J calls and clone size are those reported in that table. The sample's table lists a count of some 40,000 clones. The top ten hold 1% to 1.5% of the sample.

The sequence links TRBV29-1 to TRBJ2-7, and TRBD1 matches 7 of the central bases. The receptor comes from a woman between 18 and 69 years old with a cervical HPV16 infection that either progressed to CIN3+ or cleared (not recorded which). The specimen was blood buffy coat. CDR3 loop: CSDRQGSHEQYF. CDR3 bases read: TGCAGCGACAGACAGGGTTCCCACGAG.